This T cell receptor (beta chain) was identified during a study of shared clonotypes between healthy human individuals. Clones were read by immunoSEQ multiplex PCR, and TCRdb kept only the in-frame ones, dropping some. The data show a few hundred thousand clones, with roughly 85% seen just once and about 12% held by the top ten. J gave up 5 bases and V 5 bases, and 7 bases lay outside the gene matches. Germline CDR1 and CDR2: SGHVS and FNYEAQ. The CDR3 totals 16 residues. V is TRBV7-6 and J is TRBJ2-5; 14 bases fit TRBD2. The receptor comes from a woman in her 40s in good health. Some clones in this sample may be carry-over from other donors' samples. Sequencing was performed on PBMCs. This CDR3 is CASSPGLAGGAETQYF. In nucleotides, the CDR3 is TGTGCCAGCAGCCCAGGACTAGCGGGAGGAGCGGAGACCCAGTACTTC.